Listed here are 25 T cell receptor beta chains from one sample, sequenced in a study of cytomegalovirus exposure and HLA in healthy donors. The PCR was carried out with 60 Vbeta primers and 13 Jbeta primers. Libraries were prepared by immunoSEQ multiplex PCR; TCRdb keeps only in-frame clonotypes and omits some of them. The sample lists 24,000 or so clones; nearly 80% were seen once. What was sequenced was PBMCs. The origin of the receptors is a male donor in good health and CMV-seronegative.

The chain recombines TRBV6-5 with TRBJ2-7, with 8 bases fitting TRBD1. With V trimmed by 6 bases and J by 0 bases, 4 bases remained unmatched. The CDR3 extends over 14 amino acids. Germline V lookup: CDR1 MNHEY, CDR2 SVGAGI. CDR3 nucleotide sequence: TGTGCCAGCAGCCGGGGGACAGGCTCCTACGAGCAGTACTTC. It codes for CASSRGTGSYEQYF.

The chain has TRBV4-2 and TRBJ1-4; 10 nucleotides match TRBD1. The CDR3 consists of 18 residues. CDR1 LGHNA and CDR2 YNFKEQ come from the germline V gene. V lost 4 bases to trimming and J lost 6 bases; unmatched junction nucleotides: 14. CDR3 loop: CASSPLGDRGSKDEKLFF. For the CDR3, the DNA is TGTGCCAGCAGCCCCTTGGGGGACAGGGGTAGCAAAGATGAAAAACTGTTTTTT.

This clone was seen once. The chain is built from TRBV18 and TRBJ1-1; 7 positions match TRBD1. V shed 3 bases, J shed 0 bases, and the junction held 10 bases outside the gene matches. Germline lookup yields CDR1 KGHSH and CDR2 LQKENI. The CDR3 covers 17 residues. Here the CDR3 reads CASSPWDSPGMNTEAFF. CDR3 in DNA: TGTGCCAGCTCACCGTGGGACAGCCCGGGAATGAACACTGAAGCTTTCTTT.

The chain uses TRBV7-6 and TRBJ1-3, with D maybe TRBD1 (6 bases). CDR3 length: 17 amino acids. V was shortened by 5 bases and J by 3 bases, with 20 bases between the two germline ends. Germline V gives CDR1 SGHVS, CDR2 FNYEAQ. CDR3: CASSPFPGGSGGNTIYF. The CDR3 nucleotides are TGTGCCAGCAGCCCCTTCCCGGGGGGCTCGGGTGGAAACACCATATATTTT.

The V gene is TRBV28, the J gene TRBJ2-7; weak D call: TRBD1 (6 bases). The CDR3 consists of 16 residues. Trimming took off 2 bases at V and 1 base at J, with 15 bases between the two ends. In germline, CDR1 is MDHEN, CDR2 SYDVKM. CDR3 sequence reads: CASSLPTGSPSYEQYF. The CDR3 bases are TGTGCCAGCAGTTTACCCACAGGGTCCCCATCCTACGAGCAGTACTTC.

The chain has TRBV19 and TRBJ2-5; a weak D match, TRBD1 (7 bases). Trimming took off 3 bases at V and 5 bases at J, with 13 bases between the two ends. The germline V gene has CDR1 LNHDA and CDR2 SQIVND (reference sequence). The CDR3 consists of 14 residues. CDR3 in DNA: TGTGCCAGTAGTATTGGAGGGGGCGTTGAGACCCAGTACTTC. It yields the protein CASSIGGGVETQYF.

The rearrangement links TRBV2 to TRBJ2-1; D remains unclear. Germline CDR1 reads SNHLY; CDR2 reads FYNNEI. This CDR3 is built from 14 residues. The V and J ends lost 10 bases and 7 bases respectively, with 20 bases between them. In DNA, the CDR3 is TGTGCCACCTCCGTATTGGGCACAGCAAATGAGCAGTTCTTC. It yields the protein CATSVLGTANEQFF.

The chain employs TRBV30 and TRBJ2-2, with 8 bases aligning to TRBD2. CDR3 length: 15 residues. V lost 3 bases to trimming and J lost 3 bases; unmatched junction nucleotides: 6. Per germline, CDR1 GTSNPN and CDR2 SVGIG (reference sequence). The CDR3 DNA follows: TGTGCCTGGAGGCAAGCGGGGGAGGACACCGGGGAGCTGTTTTTT. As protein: CAWRQAGEDTGELFF. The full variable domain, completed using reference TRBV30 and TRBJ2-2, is SQTIHQWPATLVQPVGSPLSLECTVEGTSNPNLYWYRQAAGRGLQLLFYSVGIGQISSEVPQNLSASRPQDRQFILSSKKLLLSDSGFYLCAWRQAGEDTGELFFGEGSRLTVL.

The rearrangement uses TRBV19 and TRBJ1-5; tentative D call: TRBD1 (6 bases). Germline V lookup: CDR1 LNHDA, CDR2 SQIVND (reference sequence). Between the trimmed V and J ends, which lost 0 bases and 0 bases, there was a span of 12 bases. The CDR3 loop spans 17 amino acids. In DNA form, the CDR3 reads TGTGCCAGTAGTATAGAGACAGGCGATAATAGCAATCAGCCCCAGCATTTT. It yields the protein CASSIETGDNSNQPQHF.

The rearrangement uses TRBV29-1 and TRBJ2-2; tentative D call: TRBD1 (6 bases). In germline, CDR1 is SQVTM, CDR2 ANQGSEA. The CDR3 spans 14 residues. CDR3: CSVGTGSYTGELFF. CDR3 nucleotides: TGCAGTGTGGGTACAGGGTCCTACACCGGGGAGCTGTTTTTT.

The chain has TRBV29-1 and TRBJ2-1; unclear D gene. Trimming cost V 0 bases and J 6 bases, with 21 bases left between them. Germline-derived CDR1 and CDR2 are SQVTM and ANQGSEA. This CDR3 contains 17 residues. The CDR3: CSVEDWARPKLINEQFF. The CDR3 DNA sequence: TGCAGCGTTGAAGATTGGGCCAGACCAAAATTAATCAATGAGCAGTTCTTC.

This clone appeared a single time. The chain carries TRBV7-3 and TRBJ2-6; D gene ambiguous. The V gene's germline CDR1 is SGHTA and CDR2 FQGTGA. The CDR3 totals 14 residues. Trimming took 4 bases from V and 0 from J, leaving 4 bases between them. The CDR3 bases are TGTGCCAGCAGCTCCATCTCTGGGGCCAACGTCCTGACTTTC. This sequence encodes CASSSISGANVLTF.

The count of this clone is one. DNA for the CDR3: TGTGCCAGCAGCCAAGCTTCCTTACGGAGCTCCTACGAGCAGTACTTC. It yields the protein CASSQASLRSSYEQYF. The V call is TRBV4-2, the J call TRBJ2-7; no clear D. The CDR3 spans 16 residues. Germline assignment: CDR1 LGHNA and CDR2 YNFKEQ. V shed 1 base and J shed 0 bases, with 13 bases lying between them.

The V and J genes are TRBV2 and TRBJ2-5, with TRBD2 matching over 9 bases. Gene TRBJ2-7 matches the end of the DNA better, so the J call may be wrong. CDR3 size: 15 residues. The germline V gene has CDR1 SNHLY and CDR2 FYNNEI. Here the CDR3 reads CASSGLSGSLYEQYF. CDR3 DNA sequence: TGTGCCAGCAGCGGACTTAGCGGGAGTTTATACGAGCAGTACTTC.

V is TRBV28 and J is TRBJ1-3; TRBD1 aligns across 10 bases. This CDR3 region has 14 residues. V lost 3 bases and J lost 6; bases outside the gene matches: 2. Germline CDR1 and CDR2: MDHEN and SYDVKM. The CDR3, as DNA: TGTGCCAGCAGTTTGGACAGGGGGGTAAACACCATATATTTT. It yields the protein CASSLDRGVNTIYF.

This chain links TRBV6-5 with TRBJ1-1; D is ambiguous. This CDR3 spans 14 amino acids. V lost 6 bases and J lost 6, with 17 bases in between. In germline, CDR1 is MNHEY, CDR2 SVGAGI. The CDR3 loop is CASSRTPGRAEAFF. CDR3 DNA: TGTGCCAGCAGCCGAACACCGGGTCGGGCTGAAGCTTTCTTT.

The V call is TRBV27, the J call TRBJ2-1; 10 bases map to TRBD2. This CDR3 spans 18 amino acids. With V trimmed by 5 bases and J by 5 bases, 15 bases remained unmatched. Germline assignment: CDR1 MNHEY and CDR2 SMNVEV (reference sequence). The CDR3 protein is CASSQPRGSGRFDNEQFF. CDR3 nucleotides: TGTGCCAGCAGTCAACCCCGGGGTAGCGGGAGGTTTGACAATGAGCAGTTCTTC.

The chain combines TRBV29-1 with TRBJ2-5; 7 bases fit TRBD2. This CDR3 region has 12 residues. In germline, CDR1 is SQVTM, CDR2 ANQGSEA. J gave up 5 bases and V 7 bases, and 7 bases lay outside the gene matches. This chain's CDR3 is CSAGGGMETQYF. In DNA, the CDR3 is TGCAGCGCTGGGGGGGGGATGGAGACCCAGTACTTC.

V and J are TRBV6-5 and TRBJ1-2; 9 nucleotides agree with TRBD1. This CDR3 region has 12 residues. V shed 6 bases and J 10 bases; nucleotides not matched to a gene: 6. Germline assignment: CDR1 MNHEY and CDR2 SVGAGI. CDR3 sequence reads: CASRGQGLDYTF. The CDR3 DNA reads TGTGCCAGCAGAGGACAGGGGCTCGACTACACCTTC.

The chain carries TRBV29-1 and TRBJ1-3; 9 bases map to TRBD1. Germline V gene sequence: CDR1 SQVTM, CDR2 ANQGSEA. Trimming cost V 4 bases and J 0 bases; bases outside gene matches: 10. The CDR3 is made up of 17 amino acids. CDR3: CSVVVTGGLGSGNTIYF. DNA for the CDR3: TGCAGCGTTGTAGTCACAGGGGGCTTGGGCTCTGGAAACACCATATATTTT.

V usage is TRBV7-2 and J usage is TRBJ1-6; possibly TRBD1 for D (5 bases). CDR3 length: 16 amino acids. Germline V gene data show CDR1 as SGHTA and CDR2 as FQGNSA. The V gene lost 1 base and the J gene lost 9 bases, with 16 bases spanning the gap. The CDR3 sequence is CASSLGSARTGSPLHF. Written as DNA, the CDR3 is TGTGCCAGCAGCTTAGGTTCGGCCAGAACAGGTTCACCCCTCCACTTT.

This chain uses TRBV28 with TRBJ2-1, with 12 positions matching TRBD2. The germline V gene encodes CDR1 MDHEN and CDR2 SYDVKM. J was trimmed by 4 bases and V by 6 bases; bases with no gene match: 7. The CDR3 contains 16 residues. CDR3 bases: TGTGCCAGCAGCGCCCTTCTAGCGGGGGGGTACAATGAGCAGTTCTTC. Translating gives CASSALLAGGYNEQFF.

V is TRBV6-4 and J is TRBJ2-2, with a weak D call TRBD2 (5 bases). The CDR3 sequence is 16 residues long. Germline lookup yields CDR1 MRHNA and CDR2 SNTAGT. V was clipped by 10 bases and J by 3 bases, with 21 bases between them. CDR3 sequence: CATTERLSEDTGELFF. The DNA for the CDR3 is TGTGCCACTACTGAGCGGCTATCGGAGGACACCGGGGAGCTGTTTTTT.

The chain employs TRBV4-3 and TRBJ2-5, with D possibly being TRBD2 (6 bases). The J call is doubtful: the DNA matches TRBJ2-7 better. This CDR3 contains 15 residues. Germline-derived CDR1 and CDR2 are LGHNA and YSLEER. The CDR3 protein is CASSQESSGHYEQYF. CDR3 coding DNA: TGCGCCAGCAGCCAAGAAAGTAGCGGCCACTACGAGCAGTACTTC.

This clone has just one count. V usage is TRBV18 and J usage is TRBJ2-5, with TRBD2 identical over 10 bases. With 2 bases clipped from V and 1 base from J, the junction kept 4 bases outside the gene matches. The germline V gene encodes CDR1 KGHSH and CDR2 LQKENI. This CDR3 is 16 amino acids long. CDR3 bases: TGTGCCAGCTCACCAGCCCAGCGGGGGGGCCAAGAGACCCAGTACTTC. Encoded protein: CASSPAQRGGQETQYF. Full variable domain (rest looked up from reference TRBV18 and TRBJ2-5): NAGVMQNPRHLVRRRGQEARLRCSPMKGHSHVYWYRQLPEEGLKFMVYLQKENIIDESGMPKERFSAEFPKEGPSILRIQQVVRGDSAAYFCASSPAQRGGQETQYFGPGTRLLVL.